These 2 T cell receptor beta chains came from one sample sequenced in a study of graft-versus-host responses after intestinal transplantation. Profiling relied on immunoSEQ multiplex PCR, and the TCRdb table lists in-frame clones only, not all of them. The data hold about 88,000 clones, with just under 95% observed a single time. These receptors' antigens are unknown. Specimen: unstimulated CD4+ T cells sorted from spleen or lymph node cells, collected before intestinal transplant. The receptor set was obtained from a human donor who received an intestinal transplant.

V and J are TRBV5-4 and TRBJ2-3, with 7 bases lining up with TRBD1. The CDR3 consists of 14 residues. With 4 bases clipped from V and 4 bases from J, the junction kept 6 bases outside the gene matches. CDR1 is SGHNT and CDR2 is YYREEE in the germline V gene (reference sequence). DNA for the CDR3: TGTGCCAGCAGCCTAAGTACAGGGGCAGATACGCAGTATTTT. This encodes CASSLSTGADTQYF. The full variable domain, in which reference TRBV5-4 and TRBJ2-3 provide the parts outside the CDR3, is ETGVTQSPTHLIKTRGQQVTLRCSSQSGHNTVSWYQQALGQGPQFIFQYYREEENGRGNFPPRFSGLQFPNYSSELNVNALELDDSALYLCASSLSTGADTQYFGPGTRLTVL.

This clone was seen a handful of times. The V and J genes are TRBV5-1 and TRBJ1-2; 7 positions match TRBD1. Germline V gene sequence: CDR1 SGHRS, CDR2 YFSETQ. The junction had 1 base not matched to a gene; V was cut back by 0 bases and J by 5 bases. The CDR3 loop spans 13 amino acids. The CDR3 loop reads CASSLAGGYGYTF. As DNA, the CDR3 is TGCGCCAGCAGCTTGGCAGGGGGGTATGGCTACACCTTC.